This T cell receptor (beta chain) was retrieved from a study of blood T cell repertoires in COVID-19. Across the study: Collection of acute and convalescent COVID-19 samples took place in the United States, Italy and Spain.

Looked up from germline, CDR1 is LGHDT and CDR2 is YNNKEL (reference sequence). V trimming: 2 bases; J trimming: 8 bases; junction bases outside the gene matches: 10. The CDR3 length is 16 residues. The method was immunoSEQ multiplex PCR; TCRdb's version includes in-frame clones alone and lacks a portion of them. The table records about 52,000 clones, 87% of them present only once. Source material: peripheral blood. The rearrangement joins TRBV3-1 (or the pseudogene TRBV3-2) to TRBJ1-4; 8 bases align to TRBD1. The TCR was taken from a human donor with active COVID-19. The donor label of this sample is uncertain. The CDR3 reads CASSQYDRGKEEKLFF. Here the CDR3 DNA reads TGTGCCAGCAGCCAATACGACAGGGGCAAAGAAGAAAAACTGTTTTTT.